This T cell receptor beta chain was profiled in a study of T-cell memory formation after mild COVID-19. Study-wide points: While clones contracting from day 15 to 85 were balanced between CD4 and CD8, later expanders leaned CD4+.

Regarding this clonotype: The antigen remains undetermined.

MiXCR, applied by TCRdb to the 5' RACE reads, yields one record per CDR3 protein. The data hold hundreds of thousands of distinct CDR3 sequences, with about 20% observed a single time. Unmatched junction bases numbered 17, after V lost 5 bases and J lost 8 bases. Germline-derived CDR1 and CDR2 are SGHVS and FNYEAQ. The CDR3 loop spans 17 amino acids. The sequencing sample was made of PBMCs or a T cell subset sorted from them (not recorded which). This TCR came from an adult woman who had mild COVID-19 (a few samples of this study predate the infection). Cell type and time point are not known. The chain carries TRBV7-6 and TRBJ2-1; 8 nucleotides align to TRBD1. The CDR3 region has the DNA TGTGCCAGCAGCCCACGATTTCGACAGGGGTTTGAGGATGAGCAGTTCTTC. This translates into CASSPRFRQGFEDEQFF.